This TCR beta chain was recorded in a study of blood T cells in healthy people across ages. General study findings and limits: The long-lived group displayed more naive CD4+ cells, plus higher diversity, than the aged donors did. It was not known whether donors were CMV positive (a possible confounder of expanded clonotype changes). Getting older went along with TCR beta diversity per million T cells dropping roughly linearly.

The CDR3 loop spans 15 amino acids. Germline values: CDR1 KGHSH, CDR2 LQKENI. The ends were cut back, 2 bases at V and 6 bases at J, with 16 bases in the middle. Then a second PCR, running about 7 to 11 cycles, was carried out with a sample-barcoded 5' primer and a J-beta primer mix. A tag from a template-switch adaptor with 12 random nucleotides marked each cDNA molecule. One entry per CDR3 protein results from TCRdb running MiXCR on the 5' RACE reads. This table holds approximately 690,000 distinct CDR3 sequences, roughly 53% found once. On this clonotype: The antigen remains undetermined.

V gene TRBV18 combines with J gene TRBJ2-5; D perhaps matches TRBD1 (5 bases). This TCR was recovered from a man aged 60-69 years in good health. Sequenced material: blood. CDR3 amino acids: CASSPSAGKKQTQYF. The CDR3 nucleotides read TGTGCCAGCTCACCATCGGCAGGGAAAAAGCAGACCCAGTACTTC.